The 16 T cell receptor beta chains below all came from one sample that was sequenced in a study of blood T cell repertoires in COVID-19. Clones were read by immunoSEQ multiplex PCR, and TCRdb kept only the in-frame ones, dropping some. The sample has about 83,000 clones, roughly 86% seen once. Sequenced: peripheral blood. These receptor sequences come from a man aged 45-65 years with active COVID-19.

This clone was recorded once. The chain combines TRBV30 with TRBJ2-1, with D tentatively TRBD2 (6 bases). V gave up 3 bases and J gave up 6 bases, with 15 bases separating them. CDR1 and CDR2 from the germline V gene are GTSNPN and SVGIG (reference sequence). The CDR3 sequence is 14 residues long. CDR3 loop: CAWSGELAPNEQFF. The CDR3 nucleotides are TGTGCCTGGAGCGGGGAGCTAGCGCCCAATGAGCAGTTCTTC.

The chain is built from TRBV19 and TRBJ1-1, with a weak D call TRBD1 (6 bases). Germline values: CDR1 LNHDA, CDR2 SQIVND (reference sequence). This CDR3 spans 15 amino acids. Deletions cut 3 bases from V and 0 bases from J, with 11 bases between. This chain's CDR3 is CASSIRGQVNTEAFF. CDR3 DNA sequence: TGTGCCAGTAGTATCCGGGGACAAGTGAACACTGAAGCTTTCTTT.

The DNA of the CDR3 is TGTGCCAGCAGAGGGGACACCTATTTTTCACCCCTCCACTTT. It codes for CASRGDTYFSPLHF. This sequence joins TRBV2 and TRBJ1-6; D is possibly TRBD1 (6 bases). The CDR3 is 14 residues long. Germline values: CDR1 SNHLY, CDR2 FYNNEI. V lost 6 bases to trimming and J lost 9 bases, with 15 bases between them.

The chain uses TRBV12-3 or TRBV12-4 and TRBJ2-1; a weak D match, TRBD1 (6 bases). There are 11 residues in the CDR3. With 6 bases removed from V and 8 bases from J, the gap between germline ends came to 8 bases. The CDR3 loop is CASSRGHEQFF. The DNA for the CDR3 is TGTGCCAGCAGCAGGGGCCATGAGCAGTTCTTC.

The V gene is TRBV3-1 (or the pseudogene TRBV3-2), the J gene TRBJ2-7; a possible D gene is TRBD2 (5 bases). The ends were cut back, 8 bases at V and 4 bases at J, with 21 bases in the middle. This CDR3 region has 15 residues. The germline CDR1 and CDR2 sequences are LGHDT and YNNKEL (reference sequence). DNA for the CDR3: TGTGCCAGCTCTAAGGTTGGCGGAGGCCATTACGAGCAGTACTTC. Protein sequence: CASSKVGGGHYEQYF.

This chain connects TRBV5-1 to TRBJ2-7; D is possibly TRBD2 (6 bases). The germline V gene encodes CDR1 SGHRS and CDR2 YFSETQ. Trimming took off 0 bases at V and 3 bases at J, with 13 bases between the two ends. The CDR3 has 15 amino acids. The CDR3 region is CASSLVPGVDYEQYF. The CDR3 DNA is TGCGCCAGCAGCTTGGTTCCGGGAGTGGACTACGAGCAGTACTTC.

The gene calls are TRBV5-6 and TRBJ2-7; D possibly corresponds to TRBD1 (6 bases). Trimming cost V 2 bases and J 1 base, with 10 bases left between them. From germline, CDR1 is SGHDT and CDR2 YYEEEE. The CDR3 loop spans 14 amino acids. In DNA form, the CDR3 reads TGTGCCAGCAGCTTAGGGACATTTTCCTACGAGCAGTACTTC. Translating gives CASSLGTFSYEQYF.

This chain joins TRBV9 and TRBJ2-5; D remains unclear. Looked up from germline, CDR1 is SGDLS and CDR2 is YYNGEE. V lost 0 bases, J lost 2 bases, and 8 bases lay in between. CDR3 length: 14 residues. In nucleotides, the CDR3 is TGTGCCAGCAGCGTAGTGGCAGGACAAGAGACCCAGTACTTC. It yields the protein CASSVVAGQETQYF.

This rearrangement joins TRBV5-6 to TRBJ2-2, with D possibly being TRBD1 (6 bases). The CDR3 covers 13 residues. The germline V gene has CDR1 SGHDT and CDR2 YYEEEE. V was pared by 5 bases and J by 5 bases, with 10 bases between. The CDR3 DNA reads TGTGCCAGCAGACCAAGGGGGACCGGGGAGCTGTTTTTT. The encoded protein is CASRPRGTGELFF.

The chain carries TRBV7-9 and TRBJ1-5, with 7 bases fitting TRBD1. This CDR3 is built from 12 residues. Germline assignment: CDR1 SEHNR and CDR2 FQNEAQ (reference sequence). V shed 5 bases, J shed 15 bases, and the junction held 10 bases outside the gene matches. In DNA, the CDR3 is TGTGCCAGCAGCCTCGGACAGGCCCTTTTGCATTTT. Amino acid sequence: CASSLGQALLHF.

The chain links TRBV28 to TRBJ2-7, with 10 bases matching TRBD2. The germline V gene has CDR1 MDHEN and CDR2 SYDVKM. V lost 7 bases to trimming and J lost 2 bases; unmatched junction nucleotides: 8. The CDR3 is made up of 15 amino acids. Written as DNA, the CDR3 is TGTGCCAGCAATAACCCGGGACTAGCGACCTACGAGCAGTACTTC. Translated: CASNNPGLATYEQYF.

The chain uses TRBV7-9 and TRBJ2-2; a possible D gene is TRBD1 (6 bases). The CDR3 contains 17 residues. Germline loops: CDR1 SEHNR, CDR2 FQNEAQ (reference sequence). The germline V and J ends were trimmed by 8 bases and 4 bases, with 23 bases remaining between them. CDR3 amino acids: CASPGPWTDLSTGELFF. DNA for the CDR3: TGTGCCAGCCCCGGACCCTGGACAGACCTCAGCACCGGGGAGCTGTTTTTT.

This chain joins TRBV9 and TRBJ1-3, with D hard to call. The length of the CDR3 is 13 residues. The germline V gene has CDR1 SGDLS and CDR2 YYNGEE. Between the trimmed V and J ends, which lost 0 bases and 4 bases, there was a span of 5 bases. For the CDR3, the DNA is TGTGCCAGCAGCGTAGACATCGGAAACACCATATATTTT. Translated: CASSVDIGNTIYF.

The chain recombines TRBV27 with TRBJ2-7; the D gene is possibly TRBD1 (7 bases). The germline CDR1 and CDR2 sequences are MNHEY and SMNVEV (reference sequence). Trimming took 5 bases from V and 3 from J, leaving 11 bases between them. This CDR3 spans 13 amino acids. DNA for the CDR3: TGTGCCAGCAGTCAGCAGGGGGGCTACGAGCAGTACTTC. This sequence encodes CASSQQGGYEQYF.

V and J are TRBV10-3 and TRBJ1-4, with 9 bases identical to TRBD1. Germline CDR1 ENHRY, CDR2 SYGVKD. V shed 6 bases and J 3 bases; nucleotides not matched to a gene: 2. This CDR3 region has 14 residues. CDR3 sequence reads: CAIRRQGANEKLFF. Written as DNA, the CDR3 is TGTGCCATCAGGAGACAGGGGGCTAATGAAAAACTGTTTTTT.

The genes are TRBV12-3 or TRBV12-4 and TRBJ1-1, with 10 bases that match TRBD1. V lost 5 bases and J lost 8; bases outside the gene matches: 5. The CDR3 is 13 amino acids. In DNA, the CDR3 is TGTGCCAGCAGTAACCGGGACAGGGGAGAAGCTTTCTTT. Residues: CASSNRDRGEAFF.